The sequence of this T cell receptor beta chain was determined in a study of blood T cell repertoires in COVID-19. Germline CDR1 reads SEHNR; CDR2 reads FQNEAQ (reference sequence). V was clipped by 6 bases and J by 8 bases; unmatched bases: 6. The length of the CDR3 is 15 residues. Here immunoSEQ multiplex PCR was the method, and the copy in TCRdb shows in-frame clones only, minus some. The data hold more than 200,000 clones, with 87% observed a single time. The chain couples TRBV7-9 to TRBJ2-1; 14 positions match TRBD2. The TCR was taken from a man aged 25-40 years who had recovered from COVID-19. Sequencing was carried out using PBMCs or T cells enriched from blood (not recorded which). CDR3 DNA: TGTGCCAGCAGGGGGACTAGCGGGAGCTGGTATGAGCAGTTCTTC. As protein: CASRGTSGSWYEQFF.